A selection of T cell receptor beta chains follows, all from one sample in a study of a mutant IDH1 vaccine in newly diagnosed glioma. Only in-frame clones appear in the TCRdb table, and some are missing; sequencing was by immunoSEQ multiplex PCR. The repertoire includes around 56,000 clones, about 80% of them detected once, and about 3.7% sits in the top ten. Their target antigens are unknown. The starting material was PBMCs, obtained from a glioma patient whose treatment included an IDH1 peptide vaccine. These receptors were taken from a man under 40 with glioma. The CDR3 runs from the conserved cysteine through the conserved F or W. The D gene is left open where the match is weak. Clone size, where shown, is once, few, many, or a class for clones that have expanded.

D gene	clone size	J gene	V gene	CDR3 protein	CDR3 DNA
-	-	TRBJ1-1	TRBV10-1	CASPTVEAFF	TGCGCCAGCCCAACAGTTGAAGCTTTCTTT
TRBD2	few	TRBJ2-2	TRBV5-1	CASSLLFAGGSNTGELFF	TGCGCCAGCAGCTTGCTTTTTGCGGGGGGTTCGAACACCGGGGAGCTGTTTTTT
-	-	TRBJ1-4	TRBV11-2	CASSLSGSAEKLFF	TGTGCCAGCAGCTTGTCCGGGTCGGCGGAAAAACTGTTTTTT
-	-	TRBJ1-1	TRBV7-2	CASSLEAMTISNTEAFF	TGTGCCAGCAGCTTAGAGGCGATGACAATATCGAACACTGAAGCTTTCTTT
-	-	TRBJ1-2	TRBV11-1	CASSFDLQGVRGYTF	TGTGCCAGCAGCTTCGACTTACAGGGCGTGCGTGGCTACACCTTC
-	-	TRBJ1-1	TRBV7-6	CASSPRADEAFF	TGTGCCAGCAGCCCCAGGGCGGATGAAGCTTTCTTT
TRBD1	-	TRBJ1-2	TRBV19	CASSRQGNKDGYTF	TGTGCCAGTAGTCGACAGGGAAATAAGGATGGCTACACCTTC
-	-	TRBJ1-5	TRBV30	CAWSVPGHQPQHF	TGTGCCTGGAGTGTACCTGGGCACCAGCCCCAGCATTTT
-	-	TRBJ2-1	TRBV15	CATSRDFWRGSSYNEQFF	TGTGCCACCAGCAGAGATTTTTGGCGGGGAAGCTCCTACAATGAGCAGTTCTTC
-	-	TRBJ2-5	TRBV14	CASSPGEFQETQYF	TGTGCCAGCAGCCCCGGGGAGTTCCAAGAGACCCAGTACTTC
-	few	TRBJ1-3	TRBV6-1	CASSEAAEPRGNTIYF	TGTGCCAGCAGTGAAGCCGCTGAACCAAGGGGAAACACCATATATTTT
-	-	TRBJ1-1	TRBV27	CASSYRVGTEAFF	TGTGCCAGCAGTTATAGGGTGGGCACTGAAGCTTTCTTT
-	-	TRBJ1-1	TRBV6-5	CASSYSRGTRNTEAFF	TGTGCCAGCAGTTACTCCCGAGGCACAAGGAACACTGAAGCTTTCTTT
-	-	TRBJ2-2	TRBV29-1	CSVSTVGNTGELFF	TGCAGCGTTAGCACAGTAGGGAACACCGGGGAGCTGTTTTTT
-	few	TRBJ2-3	TRBV30	CAWSVDRYSQYF	TGTGCCTGGAGTGTCGACCGGTATAGTCAGTATTTT
TRBD2	few	TRBJ2-7	TRBV7-8	CASSLELAGGPNEQYF	TGTGCCAGCAGCTTAGAATTAGCGGGGGGGCCTAACGAGCAGTACTTC
-	-	TRBJ2-5	TRBV18	CASSRTSGQETQYF	TGTGCCAGCTCACGGACGTCGGGGCAAGAGACCCAGTACTTC
-	-	TRBJ1-2	TRBV29-1	CSGLRGRGYTF	TGCAGCGGTCTGAGAGGAAGGGGCTACACCTTC
-	-	TRBJ2-3	TRBV5-1	CASSSITDRYTDTQYF	TGCGCCAGCAGCTCGATTACTGACCGCTACACAGATACGCAGTATTTT
-	-	TRBJ1-5	TRBV30	CAWSVQDHQPQHF	TGTGCCTGGAGTGTCCAGGATCACCAGCCCCAGCATTTT
-	-	TRBJ2-3	TRBV10-1	CASSLGRGGADTDTQYF	TGCGCCAGCAGCCTGGGGAGAGGGGGAGCCGATACAGATACGCAGTATTTT
TRBD1	-	TRBJ2-7	TRBV2	CASSDSGQASYEQYF	TGTGCCAGCAGTGACTCTGGACAGGCATCCTACGAGCAGTACTTC
TRBD1	-	TRBJ1-2	TRBV27	CASSLYRTGAYGYTF	TGTGCCAGCAGTTTATATAGGACAGGAGCCTATGGCTACACCTTC
-	-	TRBJ2-2	TRBV11-2	CASSTVGVQTGELFF	TGTGCCAGCAGCACCGTAGGAGTACAGACCGGGGAGCTGTTTTTT
-	-	TRBJ2-7	TRBV6-5	CASSYESGWNGGEQYF	TGTGCCAGCAGTTACGAGTCAGGGTGGAATGGAGGGGAGCAGTACTTC
-	few	TRBJ1-5	TRBV2	CASSYRAGNQPQHF	TGTGCCAGCAGTTACAGGGCTGGCAATCAGCCCCAGCATTTT
TRBD1	-	TRBJ2-7	TRBV5-1	CASSFRTGGYEQYF	TGCGCCAGCAGCTTTCGGACAGGGGGCTACGAGCAGTACTTC
-	-	TRBJ1-2	TRBV19	CASSIALTGPNYGYTF	TGTGCCAGTAGTATAGCCTTAACCGGCCCTAACTATGGCTACACCTTC
-	-	TRBJ1-1	TRBV18	CASSPPLEIEAFF	TGTGCCAGCTCACCCCCATTAGAGATTGAAGCTTTCTTT
TRBD1	-	TRBJ2-7	TRBV6-5	CASSFRTGDYEQYF	TGTGCCAGCAGCTTCCGGACAGGGGACTACGAGCAGTACTTC
-	-	TRBJ1-1	TRBV5-1	CASSLGGVMNTEAFF	TGCGCCAGCAGCTTAGGTGGGGTCATGAACACTGAAGCTTTCTTT
TRBD1	-	TRBJ2-2	TRBV19	CASTVTGGWTGELFF	TGTGCCAGTACTGTGACAGGGGGCTGGACCGGGGAGCTGTTTTTT
-	-	TRBJ1-3	TRBV6-1	CASSDHGGFGNTIYF	TGTGCCAGCAGTGATCATGGGGGGTTCGGGAACACCATATATTTT
-	-	TRBJ2-7	TRBV6-1	CASSEEPRSYEQYF	TGTGCCAGCAGTGAAGAGCCGCGCTCCTACGAGCAGTACTTC
-	-	TRBJ2-7	TRBV2	CASIRSGATHEQYF	TGTGCCAGCATTAGATCCGGGGCCACCCACGAGCAGTACTTC
-	-	TRBJ1-5	TRBV28	CASGGTRPQHF	TGTGCCAGCGGCGGGACACGGCCCCAGCATTTT
TRBD1	-	TRBJ2-7	TRBV5-5	CASSYRRDRVSYEQYF	TGTGCCAGCAGCTATCGCCGGGACAGGGTATCCTACGAGCAGTACTTC
-	once	TRBJ1-1	TRBV7-2	CASSIRVLRDTEAFF	TGTGCCAGCAGCATCCGCGTGCTTAGGGACACTGAAGCTTTCTTT
-	-	TRBJ1-1	TRBV28	CASSLWQFFAGFMNTEAFF	TGTGCCAGCAGTTTATGGCAGTTTTTTGCCGGATTTATGAACACTGAAGCTTTCTTT
-	few	TRBJ1-1	TRBV30	CAWGIGVSGTEAFF	TGTGCCTGGGGAATTGGGGTATCGGGCACTGAAGCTTTCTTT
TRBD1	-	TRBJ2-5	TRBV5-4	CASSLPLGQGQYQETQYF	TGTGCCAGCAGCTTGCCTTTGGGACAGGGCCAATACCAAGAGACCCAGTACTTC
-	-	TRBJ2-7	TRBV6-5	CASSYSGGSWEQYF	TGTGCCAGCAGTTACTCTGGAGGGTCCTGGGAGCAGTACTTC
-	-	TRBJ2-2	TRBV6-5	CASSYFNGGELFF	TGTGCCAGCAGTTACTTCAATGGCGGGGAGCTGTTTTTT
-	-	TRBJ2-3	TRBV5-5	CASSLAPGTTDTQYF	TGTGCCAGCAGCTTGGCGCCGGGAACCACAGATACGCAGTATTTT
-	-	TRBJ1-5	TRBV19	CASSIQGVGNQPQHF	TGTGCCAGTAGTATACAAGGGGTGGGCAATCAGCCCCAGCATTTT
-	-	TRBJ2-3	TRBV19	CASSDRERDTQYF	TGTGCCAGTAGTGATCGAGAACGAGATACGCAGTATTTT
-	-	TRBJ2-3	TRBV5-5	CASSQYSGLDGSTDTQYF	TGTGCCAGCAGCCAATACTCGGGGCTCGACGGTAGCACAGATACGCAGTATTTT
TRBD1	once	TRBJ1-1	TRBV19	CASRSGGVKTEAFF	TGTGCCAGTAGGTCAGGGGGTGTGAAAACTGAAGCTTTCTTT
-	-	TRBJ2-7	TRBV6-6	CASSYHGEQYF	TGTGCCAGCAGTTACCATGGCGAGCAGTACTTC
TRBD1	-	TRBJ2-7	TRBV15	CATSRDHGTGLEQYF	TGTGCCACCAGCAGAGATCATGGGACAGGGCTCGAGCAGTACTTC
TRBD2	-	TRBJ2-2	TRBV5-1	CASSLDPGGNTGELFF	TGCGCCAGCAGCTTGGACCCGGGGGGGAACACCGGGGAGCTGTTTTTT
-	-	TRBJ1-5	TRBV10-2	CASSDPHDYQPQHF	TGCGCCAGCAGTGATCCCCACGACTATCAGCCCCAGCATTTT
TRBD1	-	TRBJ2-2	TRBV18	CASSPISGQGASGELFF	TGTGCCAGCTCACCGATTAGCGGACAGGGGGCCTCCGGGGAGCTGTTTTTT
-	-	TRBJ1-5	TRBV6-1	CASGDFSQPQHF	TGTGCCAGCGGCGACTTTAGTCAGCCCCAGCATTTT
TRBD2	-	TRBJ2-1	TRBV19	CASSIRLAGGSYNEQFF	TGTGCCAGTAGTATACGTCTAGCGGGGGGCTCCTACAATGAGCAGTTCTTC